The T cell receptor beta chain under discussion was sequenced for a study of Ad26.COV2.S vaccination and SARS-CoV-2 variants. The wider study: Ad26.COV2.S shots went into the muscle once or twice, 56 days apart.

The table came from immunoSEQ multiplex PCR; TCRdb's copy has only in-frame clones and leaves some out. The sample yields a few hundred thousand clones, over 75% seen once. The treatment: over 15 received Ad26.COV2.S at low or high dose, single or two shots; about 5 received placebo; per-sample allocation not given. On day 63 after the first injection, vaccine and placebo recipients gave samples. This person who donated was an adult of 18-55 years in Boston. Germline V CDR1 and CDR2: LGHNA, YSLEER. The V and J ends lost 6 bases and 3 bases respectively, with 14 bases between them. The CDR3 covers 15 residues.

This sequence originates from a person between 18 and 60 years old who received the Ad26.COV2.S COVID-19 vaccine or a placebo. The genes are TRBV4-3 and TRBJ2-2; no definite D call. The material sequenced was peripheral blood, taken in a trial of Ad26.COV2.S vaccine versus placebo. CDR3 nucleotide sequence: TGCGCCAGCAGTCGAGGTGACTTGTACACCGGGGAGCTGTTTTTT. The encoded protein is CASSRGDLYTGELFF.